The clone carrying this TCR beta chain was detected a few times. Other DNA sequences in this specimen translate into the identical CDR3. Original handling: Estimation of nucleated cell counts was performed using reference gene primer amplification. The data were produced by immunoSEQ multiplex PCR, yet TCRdb's version contains in-frame clones alone and is incomplete. V, J and clone size are taken as reported in that table, and D and trimming were inferred from the DNA itself. The sample gives about 17,000 clones, around 84% of which show up once; about 15% is in the top ten. This sample stems from a study of blood T cell repertoires in COVID-19. Study at large: Donors in the United States, Italy and Spain gave samples during acute or convalescent COVID-19. PBMCs, B-cell-depleted T cells, or T cells provided the cDNA or gDNA that made up the material.

The germline gives CDR1 SGDLS, CDR2 YYNGEE. The CDR3 totals 16 residues. With 0 bases clipped from V and 3 bases from J, the junction kept 7 bases outside the gene matches. Sequencing used peripheral blood. The TCR sequence derives from a human donor with active COVID-19. The donor label of this sample is uncertain. The rearrangement links TRBV9 to TRBJ2-3, with 7 nucleotides matching TRBD2. In DNA form, the CDR3 reads TGTGCCAGCAGCGTAGATAACGGGGGGACGACAGATACGCAGTATTTT. It translates to CASSVDNGGTTDTQYF.